The sequence of this T cell receptor beta chain was determined in a study of T-cell reconstitution after alpha-beta-depleted transplantation in children. Unique molecular identifiers were incorporated into the prepared TCRbeta library. TCRdb itself ran the PCR reads through MiXCR, one entry per CDR3 protein. The sample gives hundreds of thousands of distinct CDR3 sequences, 8% to 10% of which show up once; about 6% is in the top ten. J was trimmed by 12 bases and V by 3 bases; bases with no gene match: 12. The germline V gene encodes CDR1 SGHRS and CDR2 YFSETQ. The CDR3 covers 15 residues. The chain recombines TRBV5-1 with TRBJ1-6; TRBD1 agrees at 7 bases. The clonotype originates from a human donor who donated a stem cell graft to a child with acute lymphoblastic leukemia. The sequencing used PBMCs from the stem cell graft donor, collected from the stem cell graft. CDR3 DNA sequence: TGCGCCAGCAGCTCCCACAGGGGAGGAGATGTACCCCTCCACTTT. This translates into CASSSHRGGDVPLHF.